This note documents a single TCR beta chain sequence. Its antigen remains unknown. This entry comes from a study of OX40 agonist ivuxolimab in advanced cancers. Study as a whole: Each dose-escalation patient presented with hepatocellular carcinoma, melanoma, renal cell or head and neck cancer. Anti-PD-1, anti-PD-L1 or anti-CTLA-4 therapy given earlier was allowed, and over 35% had some. General study results and limits: Near-lowest levels of clonal expansion characterized partial responders at 0.1-3.0 mg/kg.

The junction had 0 bases not matched to a gene; V was cut back by 1 base and J by 3 bases. The germline V gene encodes CDR1 PRHDT and CDR2 FYEKMQ (reference sequence). The length of the CDR3 is 14 residues. Assay used: immunoSEQ multiplex PCR; TCRdb lists only in-frame clones, some missing. The sample includes roughly 17,000 clones, over 75% of them seen just once. Sequencing was performed on CD4+ or CD8+ T cells sorted from blood, taken in a trial of the OX40 agonist ivuxolimab. The clonotype originates from an adult with an advanced solid tumor such as melanoma, head and neck, liver or kidney cancer. The chain joins TRBV13 to TRBJ2-3, with 8 bases identical to TRBD1. CDR3 in DNA: TGTGCCAGCAGCTTAGACAGGGGGACAGATACGCAGTATTTT. Translating it yields CASSLDRGTDTQYF.